In this sample, the clone carrying this TCR beta chain turned up a few times. Its antigen is unidentified. Treatment specified: approximately 9-day PBMC culture with coronavirus spike peptide pools or control peptides (ViraFEST assay). The data originate from a study of vaccination and CD4 T cells after COVID-19. The study sequenced cultured CD4+ T cell DNA using the Oncomine TCR Beta short-read assay. A single record per CDR3 protein comes from TCRdb applying MiXCR to the PCR reads. The data show fewer than 20,000 distinct CDR3 sequences, with 55% to 75% seen just once and about 10% held by the top ten. The CDR3 loop spans 13 amino acids. Looked up from germline, CDR1 is SGHNT and CDR2 is YENEEA. Trimming took off 4 bases at V and 4 bases at J, with 9 bases between the two ends.

Sequencing input: CD4+ T cells from blood, cultured in vitro. The receptor was isolated from a human donor who had recovered from COVID-19. This chain uses TRBV11-3 with TRBJ2-3; D gene ambiguous. The CDR3 coding sequence is TGTGCCAGCAGCTGGAGACGGGCAGATACGCAGTATTTT. The encoded protein is CASSWRRADTQYF.